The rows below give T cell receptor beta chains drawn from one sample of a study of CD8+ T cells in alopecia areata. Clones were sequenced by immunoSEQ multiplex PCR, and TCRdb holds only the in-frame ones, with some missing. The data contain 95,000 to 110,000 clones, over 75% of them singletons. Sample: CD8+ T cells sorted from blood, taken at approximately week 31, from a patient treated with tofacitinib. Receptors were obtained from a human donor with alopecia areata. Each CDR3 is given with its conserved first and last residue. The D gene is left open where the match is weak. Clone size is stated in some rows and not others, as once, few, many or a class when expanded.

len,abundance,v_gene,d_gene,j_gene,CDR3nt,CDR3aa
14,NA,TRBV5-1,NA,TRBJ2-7,TGCGCCAGCAGCGTCAGGGATCCGGGGGTCGAGCAGTACTTC,CASSVRDPGVEQYF
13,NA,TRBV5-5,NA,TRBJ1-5,TGTGCCAGCAGCTTGGAAGGGCTTCAGCCCCAGCATTTT,CASSLEGLQPQHF
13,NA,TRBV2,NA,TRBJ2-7,TGTGCCAGCAGGATGGGGGATCAGTACGAGCAGTACTTC,CASRMGDQYEQYF
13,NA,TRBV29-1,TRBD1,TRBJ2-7,TGCAGCGTTGAAGGACAGGGGAACCACGAGCAGTACTTC,CSVEGQGNHEQYF
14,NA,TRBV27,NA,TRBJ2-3,TGTGCCAGCAGTCTAGGACCTCCCACAGATACGCAGTATTTT,CASSLGPPTDTQYF
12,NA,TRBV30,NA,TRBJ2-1,TGTGCCTGCCAAACGGGGAACAATGAGCAGTTCTTC,CACQTGNNEQFF
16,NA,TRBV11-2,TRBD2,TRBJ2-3,TGTGCCAGCAGCTTAGTCCCTAGCGGCAGAGAAGATACGCGGTATTTT,CASSLVPSGREDTRYF
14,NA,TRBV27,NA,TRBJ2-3,TGTGCCAGCAGTTTAGGAGGGGGTGGGGATACGCAGTATTTT,CASSLGGGGDTQYF
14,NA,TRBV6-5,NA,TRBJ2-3,TGTGCCAGCAACACCCAGCTAGCCCCAGATACGCAGTATTTT,CASNTQLAPDTQYF
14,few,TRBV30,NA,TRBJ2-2,TGTGCCTGGACGCTGGCAGGGAGCACCGGGGAGCTGTTTTTT,CAWTLAGSTGELFF
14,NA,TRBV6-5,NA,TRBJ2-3,TGTGCCAGCAGTTACTCGAACTATGGGGATACGCAGTATTTT,CASSYSNYGDTQYF
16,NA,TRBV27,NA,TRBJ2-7,TGTGCCAGCAGTTTAGGTCGTGCGGGGAGCTCCTACGAGCAGTACTTC,CASSLGRAGSSYEQYF
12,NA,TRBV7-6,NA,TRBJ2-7,TGTGCCAGCAGCCCCGAGTCCTACGAGCAGTACTTC,CASSPESYEQYF
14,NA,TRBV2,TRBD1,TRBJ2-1,TGTGCCAGCAGCCCCAGGGGGCCCTACAATGAGCAGTTCTTC,CASSPRGPYNEQFF
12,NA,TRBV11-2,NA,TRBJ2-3,TGTGCCAGCAGCTTCAACACAGATACGCAGTATTTT,CASSFNTDTQYF
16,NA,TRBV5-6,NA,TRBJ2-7,TGTGCCAGCAGCTTGGAGTACCCGGGAATGGGAGACGAGCAGTACTTC,CASSLEYPGMGDEQYF
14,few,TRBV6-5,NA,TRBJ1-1,TGTGCCAGCAGTATCCCCGGCCTCGACACTGAAGCTTTCTTT,CASSIPGLDTEAFF
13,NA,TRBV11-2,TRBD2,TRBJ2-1,TGTGCCAGCAGCTTAGGACCCGCGGGGGAACAGTTCTTC,CASSLGPAGEQFF
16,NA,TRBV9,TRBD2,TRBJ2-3,TGTGCCAGCAGCGTAACGACTAGCGAAGACACAGATACGCAGTATTTT,CASSVTTSEDTDTQYF